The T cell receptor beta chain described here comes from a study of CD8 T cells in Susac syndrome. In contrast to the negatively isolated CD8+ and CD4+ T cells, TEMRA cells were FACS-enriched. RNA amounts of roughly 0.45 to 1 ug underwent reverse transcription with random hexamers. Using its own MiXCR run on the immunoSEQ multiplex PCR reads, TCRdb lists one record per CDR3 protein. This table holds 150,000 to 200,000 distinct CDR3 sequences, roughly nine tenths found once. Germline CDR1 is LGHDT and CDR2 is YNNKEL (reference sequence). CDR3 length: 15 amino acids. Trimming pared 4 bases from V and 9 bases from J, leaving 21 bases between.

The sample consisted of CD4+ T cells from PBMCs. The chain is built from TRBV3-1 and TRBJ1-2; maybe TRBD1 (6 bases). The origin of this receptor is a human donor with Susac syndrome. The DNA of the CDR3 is TGTGCCAGCAGCCTTAGTGGGGGCGAGGTTGCTAGCTACACCTTC. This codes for CASSLSGGEVASYTF.